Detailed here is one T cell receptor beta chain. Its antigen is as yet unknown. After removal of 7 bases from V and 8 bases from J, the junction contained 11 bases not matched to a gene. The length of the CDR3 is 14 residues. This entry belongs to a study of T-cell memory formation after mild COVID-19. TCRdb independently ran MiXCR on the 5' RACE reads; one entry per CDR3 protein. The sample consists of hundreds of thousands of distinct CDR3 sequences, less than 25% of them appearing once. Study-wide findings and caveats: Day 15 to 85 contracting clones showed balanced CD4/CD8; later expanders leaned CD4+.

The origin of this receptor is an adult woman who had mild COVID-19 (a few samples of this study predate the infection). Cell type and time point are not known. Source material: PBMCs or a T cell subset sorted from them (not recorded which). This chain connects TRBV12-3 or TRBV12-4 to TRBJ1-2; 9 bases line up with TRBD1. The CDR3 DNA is TGTGCCAGCATTGGACAGGGGATAGCGAGAGGCTACACCTTC. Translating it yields CASIGQGIARGYTF.